These 12 T cell receptor beta chains were all obtained from the same sample, sequenced in a study of blood T cell repertoires in COVID-19. Using immunoSEQ multiplex PCR, the repertoire was profiled, and TCRdb retains in-frame clones only, with some absent. The repertoire holds about 58,000 clones, with about four fifths as singletons. Sequencing was done on a sample of peripheral blood. These receptors originate from a human donor in a cohort sampled during active COVID-19.

This sequence joins TRBV2 and TRBJ2-7, with D possibly matching TRBD2 (6 bases). The CDR3 covers 14 residues. Looked up from germline, CDR1 is SNHLY and CDR2 is FYNNEI. V was shortened by 5 bases and J by 2 bases, with 13 bases between the two germline ends. CDR3 sequence reads: CASSPGGSPYEQYF. The CDR3 nucleotides read TGTGCCAGCAGTCCCGGGGGATCTCCCTACGAGCAGTACTTC.

V usage is TRBV7-9 and J usage is TRBJ2-6; D possibly corresponds to TRBD1 (6 bases). This CDR3 comprises 18 residues. From germline, CDR1 is SEHNR and CDR2 FQNEAQ (reference sequence). The V gene lost 0 bases and the J gene lost 0 bases, with 12 bases spanning the gap. The CDR3, as DNA: TGTGCCAGCAGCTTAGCTCTAGGGGGTCTCTCTGGGGCCAACGTCCTGACTTTC. Amino acid sequence: CASSLALGGLSGANVLTF.

V and J are TRBV9 and TRBJ1-6; TRBD1 might be the D (6 bases). The CDR3 runs to 13 residues. V was trimmed by 4 bases and J by 9 bases, leaving 11 bases between them. From germline, CDR1 is SGDLS and CDR2 YYNGEE. Here the CDR3 reads CASSPRGSSPLHF. The CDR3 coding sequence is TGTGCCAGCAGCCCCAGGGGTAGTTCACCCCTCCACTTT.

The J gene is TRBJ2-7, the V gene TRBV19, with 7 bases that match TRBD1. CDR1 and CDR2 from the germline V gene are LNHDA and SQIVND (reference sequence). The CDR3 consists of 13 residues. After removal of 8 bases from V and 3 bases from J, the junction contained 7 bases not matched to a gene. The CDR3 loop is CASSRGPIYEQYF. The CDR3 nucleotides read TGTGCCAGTTCAAGGGGGCCGATCTACGAGCAGTACTTC. Full variable domain (missing parts from reference TRBV19 and TRBJ2-7): DGGITQSPKYLFRKEGQNVTLSCEQNLNHDAMYWYRQDPGQGLRLIYYSQIVNDFQKGDIAEGYSVSREKKESFPLTVTSAQKNPTAFYLCASSRGPIYEQYFGPGTRLTVT.

As DNA, the CDR3 is TGTGCCAGCAGTGAAGTCGGGGGGTACAATGAAAAACTGTTTTTT. It translates to CASSEVGGYNEKLFF. The V call is TRBV6-1, the J call TRBJ1-4, with a tentative D call TRBD1 (5 bases). The V gene's germline CDR1 is MNHNS and CDR2 SASEGT. Trimming cost V 1 base and J 5 bases, with 11 bases left between them. The CDR3 spans 15 residues.

The chain combines TRBV29-1 with TRBJ2-5, with D possibly TRBD1 on 6 matching bases. Trimming left V 7 bases short and J 4 bases short, with 16 bases between. The CDR3 runs 13 residues. The germline V gene encodes CDR1 SQVTM and CDR2 ANQGSEA. In DNA, the CDR3 is TGCAGCGCCGCCGGGACATACGTAGAGACCCAGTACTTC. It yields the protein CSAAGTYVETQYF.

The chain is built from TRBV29-1 and TRBJ1-2, with TRBD1 matching over 11 bases. Unmatched junction bases numbered 7, after V lost 6 bases and J lost 7 bases. CDR1 SQVTM and CDR2 ANQGSEA come from the germline V gene. The CDR3 covers 13 residues. The CDR3 reads CSVEDRGQSGYTF. CDR3 DNA: TGCAGCGTCGAGGACAGGGGGCAGAGTGGCTACACCTTC.

The chain is built from TRBV19 and TRBJ1-3, with D possibly TRBD1 on 5 matching bases. Germline V gene lookup returns CDR1 LNHDA and CDR2 SQIVND (reference sequence). The V gene lost 9 bases and the J gene lost 2 bases, with 11 bases spanning the gap. The CDR3 is 13 amino acids. CDR3 sequence reads: CASGGTPGNTIYF. In DNA, the CDR3 is TGTGCCAGCGGAGGGACCCCTGGAAACACCATATATTTT.

There are a few counts of this clone. This chain links TRBV4-2 with TRBJ1-2, with 8 positions matching TRBD1. Trimming cost V 1 base and J 4 bases; bases outside gene matches: 2. The CDR3 extends over 14 amino acids. Germline V gives CDR1 LGHNA, CDR2 YNFKEQ. DNA for the CDR3: TGTGCCAGCAGCCAAGGGCAGGGGGCCTATGGCTACACCTTC. This codes for CASSQGQGAYGYTF.

This chain uses TRBV6-6 with TRBJ1-2; the match to TRBD1 covers 8 bases. This CDR3 contains 15 residues. The germline gives CDR1 MNHNY, CDR2 SVGAGI (reference sequence). Trimming at V came to 2 bases and at J to 5 bases, leaving 7 bases not matched to a gene. This CDR3 reads CASSYGQGALYGYTF. As DNA, the CDR3 is TGTGCCAGCAGTTACGGGCAGGGGGCGTTATATGGCTACACCTTC.

The chain links TRBV30 to TRBJ1-1; D not certain. CDR1 GTSNPN and CDR2 SVGIG come from the germline V gene (reference sequence). The CDR3 runs 13 residues. V dropped 2 bases and J dropped 3 bases, with 10 bases sitting between them. CDR3 sequence reads: CAWSLTGYTEAFF. The DNA for the CDR3 is TGTGCCTGGAGTTTAACGGGGTACACTGAAGCTTTCTTT.

This clone came up a few times. The rearrangement links TRBV4-3 to TRBJ1-1; D is unclear. CDR1 LGHNA and CDR2 YSLEER come from the germline V gene. This CDR3 is 15 amino acids long. Trimming took 0 bases from V and 0 from J, leaving 8 bases between them. CDR3 coding DNA: TGCGCCAGCAGCCAAGATCTTGAGATGAACACTGAAGCTTTCTTT. The encoded protein is CASSQDLEMNTEAFF.